This T cell receptor (beta chain) is drawn from a study of T cells in Graves' hyperthyroidism and ophthalmopathy. Whole-study context: Peripheral blood samples were taken at initial diagnosis, prior to any treatment.

Germline CDR1 is MGHRA and CDR2 is YSYEKL. The CDR3 extends over 17 amino acids. The V gene end was trimmed by 2 bases and the J gene end by 5 bases; junction bases not matched to a gene: 12. RNA transcripts gave rise to amplified TCR beta CDR3 regions. Using the HTBI primer set, a first-round RT-PCR was run on the TCR CDR3. TCRdb reanalysed the multiplex PCR reads using MiXCR and keeps one entry per CDR3 protein. The sample consists of about 600,000 distinct CDR3 sequences, 13% to 15% of them appearing once. This clonotype was recorded a few times. Its specificity is unknown. PBMCs were obtained from approximately 9.2 ml fresh peripheral blood. Findings and caveats of the study: Most expanded thyroid clonotypes above 0.001 also appeared in blood.

The material sequenced was blood. This clonotype was obtained from a woman between 18 and 29 years old with Graves' ophthalmopathy. The gene calls are TRBV4-1 and TRBJ2-1, with 7 nucleotides matching TRBD2. Written as DNA, the CDR3 is TGCGCCAGCAGCCAATTGGTCGGGAGGCCACACGACAATGAGCAGTTCTTC. This encodes CASSQLVGRPHDNEQFF.